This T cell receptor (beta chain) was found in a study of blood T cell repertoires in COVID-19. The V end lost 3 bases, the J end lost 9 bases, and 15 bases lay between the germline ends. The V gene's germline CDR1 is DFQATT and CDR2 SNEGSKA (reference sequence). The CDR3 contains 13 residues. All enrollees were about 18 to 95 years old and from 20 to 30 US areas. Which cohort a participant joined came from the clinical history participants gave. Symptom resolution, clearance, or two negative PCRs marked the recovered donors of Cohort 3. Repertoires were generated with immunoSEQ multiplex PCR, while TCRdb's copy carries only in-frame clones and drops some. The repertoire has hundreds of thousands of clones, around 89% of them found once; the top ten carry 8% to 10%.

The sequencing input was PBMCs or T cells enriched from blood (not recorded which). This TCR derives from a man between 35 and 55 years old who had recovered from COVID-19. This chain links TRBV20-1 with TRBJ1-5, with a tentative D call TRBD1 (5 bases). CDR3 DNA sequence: TGCAGTGCTAGTATCAGGGCCAGCGCGCCCCAGCATTTT. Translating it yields CSASIRASAPQHF.